This TCR beta chain was profiled in a study of T cell changes during pregnancy in multiple sclerosis. Sequencing used immunoSEQ multiplex PCR; TCRdb keeps in-frame clones, though not all of them. Seen here are about 68,000 clones, roughly nine tenths observed once, and the top ten hold 0.65% to 1%. The CDR3 is 14 residues long. The germline V gene has CDR1 MNHNY and CDR2 SVGAGI (reference sequence). Deletions cut 2 bases from V and 5 bases from J, with 12 bases between. This clonotype originated in a female donor with multiple sclerosis, enrolled in a pregnancy study. The sequenced sample was peripheral blood, obtained in the second trimester of pregnancy. This chain links TRBV6-6 with TRBJ1-1, with D possibly TRBD1 on 6 matching bases. The CDR3 region is CASSYANRETEAFF. Written as DNA, the CDR3 is TGTGCCAGCAGTTACGCCAACAGGGAAACTGAAGCTTTCTTT.